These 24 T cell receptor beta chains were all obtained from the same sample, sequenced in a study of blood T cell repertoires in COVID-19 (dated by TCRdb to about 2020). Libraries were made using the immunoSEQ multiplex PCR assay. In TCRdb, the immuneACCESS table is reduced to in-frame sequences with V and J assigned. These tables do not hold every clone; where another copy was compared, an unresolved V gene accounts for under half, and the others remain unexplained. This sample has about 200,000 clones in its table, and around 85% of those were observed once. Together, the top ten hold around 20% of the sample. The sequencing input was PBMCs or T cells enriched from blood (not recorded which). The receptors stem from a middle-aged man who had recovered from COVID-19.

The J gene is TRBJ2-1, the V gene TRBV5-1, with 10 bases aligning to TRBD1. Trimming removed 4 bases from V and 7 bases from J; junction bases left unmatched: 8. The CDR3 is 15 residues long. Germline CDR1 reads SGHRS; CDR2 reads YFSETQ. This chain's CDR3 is CASSPGTGARNEQFF. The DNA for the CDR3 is TGCGCCAGCAGCCCAGGGACAGGGGCTAGGAATGAGCAGTTCTTC.

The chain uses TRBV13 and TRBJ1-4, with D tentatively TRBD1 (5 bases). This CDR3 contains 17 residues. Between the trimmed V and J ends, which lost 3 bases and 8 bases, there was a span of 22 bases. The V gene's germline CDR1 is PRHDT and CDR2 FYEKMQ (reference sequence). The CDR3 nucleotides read TGTGCCAGCAGCTTTTGGAGCCCCGTCCAGGGCCAGGAAAAACTGTTTTTT. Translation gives CASSFWSPVQGQEKLFF.

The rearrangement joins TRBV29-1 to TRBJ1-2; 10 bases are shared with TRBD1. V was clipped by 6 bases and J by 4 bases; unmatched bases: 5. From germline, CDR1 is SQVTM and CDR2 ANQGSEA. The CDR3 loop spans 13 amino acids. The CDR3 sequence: CSVRQGASYGYTF. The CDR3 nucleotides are TGCAGCGTAAGACAGGGGGCGTCCTATGGCTACACCTTC. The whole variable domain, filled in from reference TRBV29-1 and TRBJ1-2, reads SAVISQKPSRDICQRGTSLTIQCQVDSQVTMMFWYRQQPGQSLTLIATANQGSEATYESGFVIDKFPISRPNLTFSTLTVSNMSPEDSSIYLCSVRQGASYGYTFGSGTRLTVV.

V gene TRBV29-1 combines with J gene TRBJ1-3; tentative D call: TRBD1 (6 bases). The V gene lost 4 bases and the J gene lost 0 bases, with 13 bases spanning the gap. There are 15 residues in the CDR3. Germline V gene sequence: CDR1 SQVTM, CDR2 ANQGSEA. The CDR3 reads CSVAQGRSSGNTIYF. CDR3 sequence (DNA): TGCAGCGTTGCTCAGGGGCGATCCTCTGGAAACACCATATATTTT. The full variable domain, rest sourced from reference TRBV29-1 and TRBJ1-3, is SAVISQKPSRDICQRGTSLTIQCQVDSQVTMMFWYRQQPGQSLTLIATANQGSEATYESGFVIDKFPISRPNLTFSTLTVSNMSPEDSSIYLCSVAQGRSSGNTIYFGEGSWLTVV.

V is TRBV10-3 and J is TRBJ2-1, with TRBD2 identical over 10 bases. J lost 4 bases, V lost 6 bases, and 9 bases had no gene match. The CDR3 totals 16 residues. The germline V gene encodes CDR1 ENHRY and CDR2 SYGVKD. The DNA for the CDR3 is TGTGCCATCAGCGAGGGGGGGACTAGCGAGTACAATGAGCAGTTCTTC. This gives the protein CAISEGGTSEYNEQFF.

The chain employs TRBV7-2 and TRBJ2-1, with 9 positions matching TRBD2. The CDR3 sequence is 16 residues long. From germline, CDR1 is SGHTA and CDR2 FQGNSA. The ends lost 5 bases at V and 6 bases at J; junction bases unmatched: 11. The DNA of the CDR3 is TGTGCCAGCAGCCCTCGATGGGGTAGCGGGAGCAATGAGCAGTTCTTC. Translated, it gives CASSPRWGSGSNEQFF.

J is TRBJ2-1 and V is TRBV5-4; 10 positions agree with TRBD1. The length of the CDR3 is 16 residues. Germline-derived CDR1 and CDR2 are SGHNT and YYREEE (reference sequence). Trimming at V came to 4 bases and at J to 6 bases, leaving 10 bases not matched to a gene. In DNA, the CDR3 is TGTGCCAGCAGCGGCGGGACTAGGACAGGGGGCAATGAGCAGTTCTTC. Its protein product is CASSGGTRTGGNEQFF.

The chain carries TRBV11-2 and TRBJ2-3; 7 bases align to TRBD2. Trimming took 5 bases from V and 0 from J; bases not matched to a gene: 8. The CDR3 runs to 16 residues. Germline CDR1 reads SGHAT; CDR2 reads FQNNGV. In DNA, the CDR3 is TGTGCCAGCAGCCCATTTGTGGGGGGGAGCACAGATACGCAGTATTTT. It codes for CASSPFVGGSTDTQYF.

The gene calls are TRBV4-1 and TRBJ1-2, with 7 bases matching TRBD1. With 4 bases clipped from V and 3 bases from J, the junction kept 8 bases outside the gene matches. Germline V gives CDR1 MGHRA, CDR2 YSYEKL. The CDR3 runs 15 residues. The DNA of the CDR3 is TGCGCCAGCAGCCCTAGACAGGGTGAGGACTATGGCTACACCTTC. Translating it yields CASSPRQGEDYGYTF.

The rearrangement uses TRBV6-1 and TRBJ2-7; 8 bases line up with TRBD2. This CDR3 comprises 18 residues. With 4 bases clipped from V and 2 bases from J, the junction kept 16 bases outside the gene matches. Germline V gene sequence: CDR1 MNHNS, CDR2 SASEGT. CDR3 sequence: CASSARKVSGSITYEQYF. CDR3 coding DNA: TGTGCCAGCAGTGCTAGAAAAGTCAGCGGGAGTATCACCTACGAGCAGTACTTC.

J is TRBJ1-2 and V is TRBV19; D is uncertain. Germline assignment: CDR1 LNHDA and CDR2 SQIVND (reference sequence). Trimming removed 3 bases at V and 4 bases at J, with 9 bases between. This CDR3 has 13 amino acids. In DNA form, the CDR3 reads TGTGCCAGTAGTATCGGGGTAGGCTATGGCTACACCTTC. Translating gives CASSIGVGYGYTF.

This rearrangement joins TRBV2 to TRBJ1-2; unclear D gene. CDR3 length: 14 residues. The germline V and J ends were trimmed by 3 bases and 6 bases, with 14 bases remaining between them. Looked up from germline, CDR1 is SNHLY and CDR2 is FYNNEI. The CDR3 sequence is CASSEYSSKDGYTF. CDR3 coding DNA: TGTGCCAGCAGTGAGTACAGCAGTAAAGATGGCTACACCTTC.

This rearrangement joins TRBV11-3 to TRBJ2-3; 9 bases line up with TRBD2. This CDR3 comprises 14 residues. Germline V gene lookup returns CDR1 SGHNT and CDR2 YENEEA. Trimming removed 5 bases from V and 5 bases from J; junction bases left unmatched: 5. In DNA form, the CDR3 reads TGTGCCAGCAGCCTCGGGACTAGCCTAGATACGCAGTATTTT. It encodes CASSLGTSLDTQYF.

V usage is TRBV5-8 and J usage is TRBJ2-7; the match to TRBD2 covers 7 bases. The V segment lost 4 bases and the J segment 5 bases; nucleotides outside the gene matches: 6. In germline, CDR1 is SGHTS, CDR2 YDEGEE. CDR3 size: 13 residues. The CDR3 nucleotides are TGTGCCAGCAGCAGGAGGGGAGGGAACGAGCAGTACTTC. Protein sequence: CASSRRGGNEQYF.

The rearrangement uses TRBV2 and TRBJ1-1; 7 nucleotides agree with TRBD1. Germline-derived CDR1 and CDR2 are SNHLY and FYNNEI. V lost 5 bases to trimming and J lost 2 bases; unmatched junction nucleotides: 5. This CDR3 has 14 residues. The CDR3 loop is CASSQGDLNTEAFF. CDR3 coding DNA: TGTGCCAGCAGTCAGGGGGACCTAAACACTGAAGCTTTCTTT.

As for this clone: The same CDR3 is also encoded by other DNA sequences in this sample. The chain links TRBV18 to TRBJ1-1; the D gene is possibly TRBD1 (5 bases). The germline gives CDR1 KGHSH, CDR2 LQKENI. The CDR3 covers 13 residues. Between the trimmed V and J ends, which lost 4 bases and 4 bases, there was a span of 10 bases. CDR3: CASSQDRATEAFF. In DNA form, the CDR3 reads TGTGCCAGCTCACAAGACAGAGCCACTGAAGCTTTCTTT.

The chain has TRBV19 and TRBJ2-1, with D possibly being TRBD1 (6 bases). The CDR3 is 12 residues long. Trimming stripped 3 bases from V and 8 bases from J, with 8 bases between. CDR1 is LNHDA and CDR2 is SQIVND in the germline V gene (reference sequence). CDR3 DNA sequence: TGTGCCAGTAGTATGGGGGCGGATGAGCAGTTCTTC. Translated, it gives CASSMGADEQFF.

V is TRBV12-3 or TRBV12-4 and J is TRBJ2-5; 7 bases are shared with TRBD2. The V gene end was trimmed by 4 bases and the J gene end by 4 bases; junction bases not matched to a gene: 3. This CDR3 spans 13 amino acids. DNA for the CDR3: TGTGCCAGCAGTTGGGGGGGTCCAGAGACCCAGTACTTC. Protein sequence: CASSWGGPETQYF.

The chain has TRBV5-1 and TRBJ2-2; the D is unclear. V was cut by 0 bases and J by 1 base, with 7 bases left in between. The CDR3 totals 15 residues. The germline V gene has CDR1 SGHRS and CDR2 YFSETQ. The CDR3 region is CASSLGGVNTGELFF. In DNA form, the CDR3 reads TGCGCCAGCAGCTTGGGAGGCGTGAACACCGGGGAGCTGTTTTTT. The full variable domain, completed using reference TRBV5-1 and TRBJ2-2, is KAGVTQTPRYLIKTRGQQVTLSCSPISGHRSVSWYQQTPGQGLQFLFEYFSETQRNKGNFPGRFSGRQFSNSRSEMNVSTLELGDSALYLCASSLGGVNTGELFFGEGSRLTVL.

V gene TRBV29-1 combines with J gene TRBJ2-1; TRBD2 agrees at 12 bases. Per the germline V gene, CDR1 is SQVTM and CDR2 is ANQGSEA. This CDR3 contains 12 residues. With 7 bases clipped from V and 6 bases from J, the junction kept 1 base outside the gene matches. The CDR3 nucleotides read TGCAGCGGGGGACTAGCGGGCAATGAGCAGTTCTTC. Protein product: CSGGLAGNEQFF.

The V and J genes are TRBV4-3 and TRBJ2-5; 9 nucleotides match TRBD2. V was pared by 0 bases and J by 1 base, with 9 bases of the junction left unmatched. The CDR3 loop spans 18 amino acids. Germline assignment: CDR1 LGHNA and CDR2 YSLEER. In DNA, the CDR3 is TGCGCCAGCAGCCAAGAAGGGCTAGCGGGACCACCCCAAGAGACCCAGTACTTC. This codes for CASSQEGLAGPPQETQYF.

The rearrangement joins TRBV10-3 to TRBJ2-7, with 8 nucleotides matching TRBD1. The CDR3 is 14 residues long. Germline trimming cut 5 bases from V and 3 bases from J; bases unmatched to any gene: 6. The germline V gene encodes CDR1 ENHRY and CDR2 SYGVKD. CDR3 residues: CAISIQGAGYEQYF. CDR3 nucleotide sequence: TGTGCCATCAGTATCCAGGGGGCCGGCTACGAGCAGTACTTC.

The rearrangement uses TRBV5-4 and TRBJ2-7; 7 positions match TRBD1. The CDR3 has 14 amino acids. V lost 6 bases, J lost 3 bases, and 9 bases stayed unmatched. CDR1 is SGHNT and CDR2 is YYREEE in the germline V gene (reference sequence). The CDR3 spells CASNRQGRSYEQYF. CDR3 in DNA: TGTGCCAGCAACAGACAGGGTCGAAGCTACGAGCAGTACTTC.

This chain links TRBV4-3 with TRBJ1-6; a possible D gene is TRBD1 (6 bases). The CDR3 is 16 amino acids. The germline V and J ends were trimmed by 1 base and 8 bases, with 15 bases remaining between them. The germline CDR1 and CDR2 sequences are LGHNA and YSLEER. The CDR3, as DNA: TGCGCCAGCAGCCAAGGGTACGGACAGCTCGATTCACCCCTCCACTTT. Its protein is CASSQGYGQLDSPLHF.